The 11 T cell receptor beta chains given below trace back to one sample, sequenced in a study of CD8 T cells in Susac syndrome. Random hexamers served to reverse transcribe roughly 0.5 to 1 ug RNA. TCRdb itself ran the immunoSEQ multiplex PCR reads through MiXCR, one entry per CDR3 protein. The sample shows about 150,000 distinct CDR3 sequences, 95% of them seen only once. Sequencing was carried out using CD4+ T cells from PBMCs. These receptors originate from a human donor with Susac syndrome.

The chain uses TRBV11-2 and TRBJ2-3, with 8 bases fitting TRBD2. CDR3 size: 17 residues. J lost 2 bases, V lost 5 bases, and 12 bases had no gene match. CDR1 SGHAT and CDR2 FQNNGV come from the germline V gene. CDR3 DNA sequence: TGTGCCAGCAGCACCTCCGGGACTAGGGGAATCACAGATACGCAGTATTTT. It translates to CASSTSGTRGITDTQYF.

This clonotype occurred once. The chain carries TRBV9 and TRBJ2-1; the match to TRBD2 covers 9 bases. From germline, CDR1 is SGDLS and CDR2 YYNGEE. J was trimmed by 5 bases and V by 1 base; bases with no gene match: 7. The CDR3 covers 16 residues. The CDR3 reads CASSVITGTSNNEQFF. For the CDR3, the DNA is TGTGCCAGCAGCGTAATAACCGGGACTAGCAACAATGAGCAGTTCTTC.

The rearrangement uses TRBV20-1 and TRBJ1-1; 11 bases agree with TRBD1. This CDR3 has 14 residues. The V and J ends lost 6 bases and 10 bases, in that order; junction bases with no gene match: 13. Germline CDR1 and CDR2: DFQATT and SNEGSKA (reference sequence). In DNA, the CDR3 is TGCAGTGCCAAAGAAGGACAGGGGGCGCGGGGAGCTTTCTTT. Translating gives CSAKEGQGARGAFF.

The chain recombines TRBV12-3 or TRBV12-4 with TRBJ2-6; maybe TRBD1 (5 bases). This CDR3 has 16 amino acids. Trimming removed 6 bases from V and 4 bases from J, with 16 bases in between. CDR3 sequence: CASSPKQVGGANVLTF. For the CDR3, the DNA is TGTGCCAGCAGCCCCAAACAGGTGGGGGGGGCCAACGTCCTGACTTTC.

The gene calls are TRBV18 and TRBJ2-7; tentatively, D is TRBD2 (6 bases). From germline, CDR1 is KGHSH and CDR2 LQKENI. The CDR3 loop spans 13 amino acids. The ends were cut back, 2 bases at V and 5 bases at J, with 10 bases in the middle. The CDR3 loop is CASSPGTGDEQYF. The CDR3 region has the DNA TGTGCCAGCTCACCAGGGACTGGGGACGAGCAGTACTTC.

Here the CDR3 DNA reads TGTGCCAGCAGCTTGGATTTGGTCCGTGAAGCTTTCTTT. This sequence encodes CASSLDLVREAFF. The chain uses TRBV5-4 and TRBJ1-1; D is unresolved. V was pared by 0 bases and J by 7 bases, with 10 bases between. CDR3 size: 13 residues. The germline V gene has CDR1 SGHNT and CDR2 YYREEE (reference sequence). The variable domain in full, with the rest retrieved from reference TRBV5-4 and TRBJ1-1, is ETGVTQSPTHLIKTRGQQVTLRCSSQSGHNTVSWYQQALGQGPQFIFQYYREEENGRGNFPPRFSGLQFPNYSSELNVNALELDDSALYLCASSLDLVREAFFGQGTRLTVV.

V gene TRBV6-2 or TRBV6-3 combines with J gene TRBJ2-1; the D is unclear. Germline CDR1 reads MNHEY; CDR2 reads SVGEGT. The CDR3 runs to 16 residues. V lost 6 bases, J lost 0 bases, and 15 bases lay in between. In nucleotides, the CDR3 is TGTGCCAGCAGACCGGCTAGGTCCGCCTCCTACAATGAGCAGTTCTTC. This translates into CASRPARSASYNEQFF.

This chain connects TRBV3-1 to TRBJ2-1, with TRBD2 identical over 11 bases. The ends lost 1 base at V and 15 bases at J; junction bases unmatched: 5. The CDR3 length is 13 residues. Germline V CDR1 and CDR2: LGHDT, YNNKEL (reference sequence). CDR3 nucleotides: TGTGCCAGCAGCCAAGTAATAGCGGGAGGGCGGTTCTTC. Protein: CASSQVIAGGRFF.

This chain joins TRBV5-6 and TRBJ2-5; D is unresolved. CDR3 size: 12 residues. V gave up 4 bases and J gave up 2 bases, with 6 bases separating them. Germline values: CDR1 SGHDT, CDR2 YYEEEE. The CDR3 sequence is CASSRHQETQYF. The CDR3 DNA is TGTGCCAGCAGCCGACATCAAGAGACCCAGTACTTC.

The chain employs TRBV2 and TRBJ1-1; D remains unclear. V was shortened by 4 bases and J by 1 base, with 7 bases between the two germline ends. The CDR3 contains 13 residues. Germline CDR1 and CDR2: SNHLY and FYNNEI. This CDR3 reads CASSGARNTEAFF. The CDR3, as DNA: TGTGCCAGCAGTGGTGCCAGGAACACTGAAGCTTTCTTT.

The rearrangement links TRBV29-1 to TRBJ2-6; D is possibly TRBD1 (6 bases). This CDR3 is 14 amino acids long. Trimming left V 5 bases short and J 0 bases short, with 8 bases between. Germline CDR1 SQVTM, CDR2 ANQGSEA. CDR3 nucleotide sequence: TGCAGCGTTACAGGGTTCTCTGGGGCCAACGTCCTGACTTTC. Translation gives CSVTGFSGANVLTF.